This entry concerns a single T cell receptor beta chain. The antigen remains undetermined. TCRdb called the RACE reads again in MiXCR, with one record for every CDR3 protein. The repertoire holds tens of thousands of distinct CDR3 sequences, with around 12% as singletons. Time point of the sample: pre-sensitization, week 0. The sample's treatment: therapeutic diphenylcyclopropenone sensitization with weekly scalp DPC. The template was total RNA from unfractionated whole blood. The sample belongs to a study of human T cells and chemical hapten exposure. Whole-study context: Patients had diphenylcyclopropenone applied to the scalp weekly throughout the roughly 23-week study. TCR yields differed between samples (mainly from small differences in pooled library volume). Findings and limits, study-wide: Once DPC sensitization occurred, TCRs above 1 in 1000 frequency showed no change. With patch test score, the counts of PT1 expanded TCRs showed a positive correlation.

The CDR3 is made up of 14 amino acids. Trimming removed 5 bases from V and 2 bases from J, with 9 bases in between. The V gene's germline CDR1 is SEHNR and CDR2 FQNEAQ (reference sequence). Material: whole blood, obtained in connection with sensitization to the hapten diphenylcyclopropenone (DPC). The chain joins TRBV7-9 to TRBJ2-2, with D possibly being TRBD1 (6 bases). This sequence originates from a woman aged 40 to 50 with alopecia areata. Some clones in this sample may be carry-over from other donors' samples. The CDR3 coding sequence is TGTGCCAGCAGCCTACAGGGCAACACCGGGGAGCTGTTTTTT. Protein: CASSLQGNTGELFF.